This is a list of T cell receptor beta chains from one sample in a study of shared clonotypes between healthy human individuals. The table came from immunoSEQ multiplex PCR; TCRdb's copy has only in-frame clones and leaves some out. Here the sample spans approximately 2.5 million clones, approximately 93% being singletons. The sequenced material came from naive CD4+ T cells from PBMCs. These TCRs come from a man younger than 35 in good health. Some clones in this sample may be carry-over from other donors' samples. Both conserved end residues are part of each CDR3. A D gene is named only where the DNA matches it firmly. Rows give clone size only sometimes, using once, few, many, or a class for an expanded clone.

v_call,clone_size,d_call,cdr3_length,j_call,cdr3_nt,cdr3_aa
TRBV28,NA,NA,15,TRBJ2-6,TGTGCCAGCAGCCGGACAGCCCCTGGGGCCAACGTCCTGACTTTC,CASSRTAPGANVLTF
TRBV15,NA,NA,18,TRBJ1-2,TGTGCCACCAGCAGAGAATTGGGGAATACGCCAGCTAACTATGGCTACACCTTC,CATSRELGNTPANYGYTF
TRBV19,NA,TRBD1,14,TRBJ1-5,TGTGCCAGAGCCCTTCAGGGGGCGAACCAGCCCCAGCATTTT,CARALQGANQPQHF
TRBV19,NA,TRBD1,13,TRBJ2-7,TGTGCCAGTAGTACACAGGGGTACTCCGAGCAGTACTTC,CASSTQGYSEQYF
TRBV7-2,NA,NA,17,TRBJ2-3,TGTGCCAGCAGCTTAGCGCTCACCCCATATCCCACAGATACGCAGTATTTT,CASSLALTPYPTDTQYF
TRBV4-3,NA,NA,16,TRBJ2-3,TGCGCCAGCAGCCGAGGGACACCAACTAGCACAGATACGCAGTATTTT,CASSRGTPTSTDTQYF
TRBV5-1,once,TRBD1,19,TRBJ1-4,TGCGCCAGCAGCTTGGTTCGGACAGGGGATCCTTCAACTAATGAAAAACTGTTTTTT,CASSLVRTGDPSTNEKLFF
TRBV9,NA,TRBD2,15,TRBJ2-1,TGTGCCAGCAGCCTCCCGACTAGCGGGAGGGCGGGGCAGTTCTTC,CASSLPTSGRAGQFF
TRBV5-1,once,TRBD1,15,TRBJ2-3,TGCGCCAGCAGCTCCGGGACAGGGGGTCGAGATACGCAGTATTTT,CASSSGTGGRDTQYF
TRBV4-3,NA,NA,13,TRBJ2-7,TGCGCCAGCAGCCAGGGTCTCTCCTACGAGCAGTACTTC,CASSQGLSYEQYF
TRBV7-9,NA,NA,15,TRBJ1-3,TGTGCCAGCAGTCCACAGGGCGTCTCTGGAAACACCATATATTTT,CASSPQGVSGNTIYF
TRBV6-5,NA,TRBD1,15,TRBJ2-2,TGTGCCAGCAGTTGGGACAGCTACGACACCGGGGAGCTGTTTTTT,CASSWDSYDTGELFF
TRBV7-2,NA,NA,14,TRBJ1-2,TGTGCCAGCAGCTTCGGAGTGGTGGACTATGGCTACACCTTC,CASSFGVVDYGYTF
TRBV29-1,NA,NA,12,TRBJ1-1,TGCAGCCCCACCCCGCAGTCCACTGAAGCTTTCTTT,CSPTPQSTEAFF
TRBV5-1,NA,NA,15,TRBJ2-3,TGCGCCAGCAGCTTGGCTACAGAACACACAGATACGCAGTATTTT,CASSLATEHTDTQYF
TRBV25-1,NA,NA,15,TRBJ2-5,TGTGCCAGCGGGAACCCGGGACAATGGGGGGAGACCCAGTACTTC,CASGNPGQWGETQYF
TRBV7-9,NA,NA,16,TRBJ2-3,TGTGCCAGCAGCTTAGTTTTGCGTCACTCCGATACCTCGCAGTATTTT,CASSLVLRHSDTSQYF
TRBV5-1,NA,TRBD2,16,TRBJ2-2,TGCGCCACCGCGGGACTAGCGGACAAGAACACCGGGGAGCTGTTTTTT,CATAGLADKNTGELFF
TRBV7-9,NA,NA,13,TRBJ2-5,TGTGCCAGCAACCGGAACGCGGGAGAGACCCAGTACTTC,CASNRNAGETQYF
TRBV5-1,NA,NA,15,TRBJ2-7,TGCGCCAGCTCCCCGGAAGGGACAAGCCCCTACGAGCAGTACTTC,CASSPEGTSPYEQYF
TRBV29-1,NA,NA,12,TRBJ1-1,TGCAGCGTTGCCAGGGAGGGCACTGAAGCTTTCTTT,CSVAREGTEAFF
TRBV28,NA,TRBD1,15,TRBJ2-4,TGTGCCAGCAGTTTCCGGACAGGGGGGGAAAACATTCAGTACTTC,CASSFRTGGENIQYF
TRBV27,NA,TRBD1,14,TRBJ2-5,TGTGCCAGCAGTTCCGGGACAGGGGGAGAGACCCAGTACTTC,CASSSGTGGETQYF
TRBV7-2,NA,TRBD1,13,TRBJ1-1,TGTGCCAGCAGCTTAGCCAGGACAGGTGAAGCTTTCTTT,CASSLARTGEAFF
TRBV6-1,NA,TRBD1,15,TRBJ2-5,TGTGCCAGCAGTGTCTTGGGGACAGGGGGGGAGACCCAGTACTTC,CASSVLGTGGETQYF
TRBV7-9,once,NA,19,TRBJ2-5,TGTGCCAGCAGCTTAGGTAGGATTTACGGGACTTCACCTCAAGAGACCCAGTACTTC,CASSLGRIYGTSPQETQYF